The sequence of this TCR beta chain was determined in a study of blood T cells in healthy people across ages. This clonotype was recorded a few times. Germline V gives CDR1 SGHTA, CDR2 FQGNSA. The CDR3 totals 15 residues. V was cut by 8 bases and J by 5 bases, with 22 bases left in between. Next came a second PCR, run for about 7 to 12 cycles, which used a sample-barcoded 5' primer along with a J-beta primer mix. TCRdb processed the 5' RACE reads anew with MiXCR; each CDR3 protein has one entry. The data hold some 850,000 distinct CDR3 sequences, with approximately 24% observed a single time. In addition, the sample was reused for a study of T cells of mothers and their children. That investigation notes: The study found thymic selection shapes TCR recombination output similarly in related and unrelated pairs. Compared with unrelated pairs, related mother-child pairs had slightly higher, non-significant overlap. Detection yielded no persistent microchimeric T cell clones.

The V and J genes are TRBV7-2 and TRBJ2-7; the D gene is possibly TRBD1 (6 bases). The receptor was derived from a boy between 10 and 17 years old in good health. The sequenced material came from blood. The CDR3 nucleotides read TGTGCCAGCGGTCAGGGGACCCCTTTAAGGAACGAGCAGTACTTC. This sequence encodes CASGQGTPLRNEQYF.